The source of this T cell receptor (beta chain) is a study of shared clonotypes between healthy human individuals. Comments on this clone: The antigen is not known.

The germline gives CDR1 SGHTA, CDR2 FQGTGA. The V end lost 2 bases, the J end lost 2 bases, and 7 bases lay between the germline ends. The CDR3 runs 15 residues. Study observations and caveats: The study found lower generation probabilities in non-shared clonotypes than in those shared by all four donors.

Each cell subset's genomic DNA was divided evenly among several immunoSEQ plates. Libraries were prepared by immunoSEQ multiplex PCR; TCRdb keeps only in-frame clonotypes and omits some of them. Here the sample spans around 2.5 million clones, more than 85% being singletons. The rearrangement joins TRBV7-3 to TRBJ2-6, with D uncertain. The sequence was obtained from a man younger than 35 in good health. Some clones in this sample may be carry-over from other donors' samples. The material sequenced was naive CD4+ T cells from PBMCs. Described subset: CD45RA+ positively selected. CDR3 protein: CASSLGRAGANVLTF. CDR3 nucleotides: TGTGCCAGCAGCTTAGGTAGGGCTGGGGCCAACGTCCTGACTTTC.